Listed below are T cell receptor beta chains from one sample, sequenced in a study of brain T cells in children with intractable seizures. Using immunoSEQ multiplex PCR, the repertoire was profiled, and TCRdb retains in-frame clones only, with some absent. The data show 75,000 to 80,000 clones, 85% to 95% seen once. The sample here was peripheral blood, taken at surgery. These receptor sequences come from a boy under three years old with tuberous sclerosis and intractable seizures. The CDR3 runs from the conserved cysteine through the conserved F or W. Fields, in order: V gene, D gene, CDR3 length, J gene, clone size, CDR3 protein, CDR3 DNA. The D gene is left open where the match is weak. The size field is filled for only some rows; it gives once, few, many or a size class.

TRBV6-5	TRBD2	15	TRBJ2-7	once	CASSPRLAGVGEQYF	TGTGCCAGCAGTCCGAGACTAGCGGGAGTAGGTGAGCAGTACTTC
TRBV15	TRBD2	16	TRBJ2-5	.	CATSKPGASGVGTQYF	TGTGCCACCAGCAAACCCGGGGCTAGCGGGGTTGGGACCCAGTACTTC
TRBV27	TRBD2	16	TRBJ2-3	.	CASSSGLAGDTDTQYF	TGTGCCAGCAGTTCCGGACTAGCGGGGGACACAGATACGCAGTATTTT
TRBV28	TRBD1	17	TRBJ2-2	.	CASSLSRWQGDTGELFF	TGTGCCAGCAGTTTAAGTAGGTGGCAGGGGGACACCGGGGAGCTGTTTTTT
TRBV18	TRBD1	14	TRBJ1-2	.	CASSSDRGGYGYTF	TGTGCCAGCTCATCCGACAGGGGAGGCTATGGCTACACCTTC
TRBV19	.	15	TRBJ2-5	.	CASSPTVVPRETQYF	TGTGCCAGTAGTCCCACAGTGGTCCCGCGGGAGACCCAGTACTTC
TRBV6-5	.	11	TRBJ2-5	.	CASSYLETQYF	TGTGCCAGCAGTTACCTGGAGACCCAGTACTTC
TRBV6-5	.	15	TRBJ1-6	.	CASRGLSSYNSPLHF	TGTGCCAGCAGGGGTCTTAGCTCCTATAATTCACCCCTCCACTTT
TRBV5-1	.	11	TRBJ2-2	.	CASSSTGELFF	TGCGCCAGCAGTTCTACCGGGGAGCTGTTTTTT
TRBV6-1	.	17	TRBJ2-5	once	CASSEEAGTWFRETQYF	TGTGCCAGCAGTGAAGAGGCCGGGACTTGGTTTCGGGAGACCCAGTACTTC
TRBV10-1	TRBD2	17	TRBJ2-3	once	CASSESTSGSATDTQYF	TGCGCCAGCAGTGAGTCGACTAGCGGGAGTGCGACAGATACGCAGTATTTT
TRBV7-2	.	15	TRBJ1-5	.	CASSLRDTSNQPQHF	TGTGCCAGCAGCTTACGCGACACGAGCAATCAGCCCCAGCATTTT
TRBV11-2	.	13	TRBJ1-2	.	CASSPTGLRGYTF	TGTGCCAGCAGCCCCACAGGGCTGCGTGGCTACACCTTC
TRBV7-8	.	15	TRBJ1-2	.	CASSPYQGVLRTYTF	TGTGCCAGCAGCCCCTATCAAGGGGTTCTCCGGACCTACACCTTC
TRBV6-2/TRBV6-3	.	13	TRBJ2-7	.	CASSEGAPYEQYF	TGTGCCAGCAGCGAAGGGGCTCCCTACGAGCAGTACTTC
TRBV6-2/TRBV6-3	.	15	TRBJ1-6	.	CASSYRPDYNSPLHF	TGTGCCAGCAGTTACCGGCCGGATTATAATTCACCCCTCCACTTT
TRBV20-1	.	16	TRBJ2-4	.	CSASPDTGKAKNIQYF	TGCAGTGCCAGTCCGGATACAGGGAAAGCCAAAAACATTCAGTACTTC
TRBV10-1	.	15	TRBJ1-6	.	CASSESKGWNSPLHF	TGCGCCAGCAGTGAGTCGAAAGGGTGGAATTCACCCCTCCACTTT
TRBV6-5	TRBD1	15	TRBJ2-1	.	CASSYSPGGPNEQFF	TGTGCCAGCAGTTACTCCCCAGGGGGCCCCAATGAGCAGTTCTTC
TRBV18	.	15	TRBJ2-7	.	CASSPGQPTTNEQYF	TGTGCCAGCTCACCAGGACAGCCTACCACGAACGAGCAGTACTTC
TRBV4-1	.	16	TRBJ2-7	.	CASSQDKDSRSYEQYF	TGCGCCAGCAGCCAAGACAAGGACAGTAGATCCTACGAGCAGTACTTC
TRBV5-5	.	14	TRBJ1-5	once	CASSWDYSNQPQHF	TGTGCCAGCAGTTGGGATTATAGCAATCAGCCCCAGCATTTT
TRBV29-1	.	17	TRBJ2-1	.	CSVGGLPLLLTYNEQFF	TGCAGCGTTGGGGGACTTCCCCTCCTGTTAACCTACAATGAGCAGTTCTTC
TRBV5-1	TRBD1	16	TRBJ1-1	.	CASSLRQGAGSTEAFF	TGCGCCAGCAGCTTGAGACAGGGGGCAGGGAGCACTGAAGCTTTCTTT
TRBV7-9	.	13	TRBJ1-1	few	CASSPLVNTEAFF	TGTGCCAGCAGCCCCCTCGTTAACACTGAAGCTTTCTTT
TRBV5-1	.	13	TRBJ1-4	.	CASSLEGRPWLFF	TGCGCCAGCAGCTTGGAGGGCCGACCTTGGCTGTTTTTT
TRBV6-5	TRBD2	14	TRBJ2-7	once	CASSPRGGGYEQYF	TGTGCCAGCAGTCCCCGTGGGGGGGGCTACGAGCAGTACTTC
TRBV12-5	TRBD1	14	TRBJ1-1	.	CASGSQGAGREAFF	TGTGCTAGTGGTTCACAGGGGGCGGGTCGGGAAGCTTTCTTT
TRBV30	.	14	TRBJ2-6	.	CAWSVVSGANVLTF	TGTGCCTGGAGTGTAGTGTCTGGGGCCAACGTCCTGACTTTC
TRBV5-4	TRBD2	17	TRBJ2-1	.	CATSRTSGTNSYNEQFF	TGTGCCACATCTCGGACTAGCGGGACTAACTCCTACAATGAGCAGTTCTTC
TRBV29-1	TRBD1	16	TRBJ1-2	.	CSVATPGQDANYGYTF	TGCAGCGTTGCGACACCGGGACAGGATGCTAACTATGGCTACACCTTC
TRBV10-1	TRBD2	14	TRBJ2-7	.	CASSEGGRSNEQYF	TGCGCCAGCAGTGAGGGCGGGAGAAGCAACGAGCAGTACTTC
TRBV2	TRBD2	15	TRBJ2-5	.	CASNSRGFSKETQYF	TGTGCCAGCAACTCGCGGGGGTTTAGTAAGGAGACCCAGTACTTC
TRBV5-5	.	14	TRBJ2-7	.	CASSSYRTDYEQYF	TGTGCCAGCAGCTCCTATCGGACAGACTACGAGCAGTACTTC
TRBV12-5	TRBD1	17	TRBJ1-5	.	CASGLIPTGGGNQPQHF	TGTGCTAGTGGTTTGATCCCGACAGGGGGTGGCAATCAGCCCCAGCATTTT
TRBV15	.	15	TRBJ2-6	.	CATSRAISGANVLTF	TGTGCCACCAGCAGGGCCATCTCTGGGGCCAACGTCCTGACTTTC
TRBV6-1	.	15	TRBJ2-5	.	CASSEGGLGGETQYF	TGTGCCAGCAGTGAAGGGGGGCTGGGGGGTGAGACCCAGTACTTC